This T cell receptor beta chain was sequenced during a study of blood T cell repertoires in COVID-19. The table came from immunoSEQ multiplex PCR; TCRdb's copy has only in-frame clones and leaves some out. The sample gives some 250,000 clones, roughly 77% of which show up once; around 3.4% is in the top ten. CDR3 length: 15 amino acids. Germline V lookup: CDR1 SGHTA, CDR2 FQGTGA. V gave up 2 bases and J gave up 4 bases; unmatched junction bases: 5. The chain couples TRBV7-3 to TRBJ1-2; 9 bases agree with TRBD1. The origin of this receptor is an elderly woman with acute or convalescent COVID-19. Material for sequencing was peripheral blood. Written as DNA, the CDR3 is TGTGCCAGCAGCTTAGGGGGACAGGGCACCTATGGCTACACCTTC. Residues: CASSLGGQGTYGYTF. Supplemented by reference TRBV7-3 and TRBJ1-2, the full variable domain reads GAGVSQTPSNKVTEKGKYVELRCDPISGHTALYWYRQSLGQGPEFLIYFQGTGAADDSGLPNDRFFAVRPEGSVSTLKIQRTERGDSAVYLCASSLGGQGTYGYTFGSGTRLTVV.